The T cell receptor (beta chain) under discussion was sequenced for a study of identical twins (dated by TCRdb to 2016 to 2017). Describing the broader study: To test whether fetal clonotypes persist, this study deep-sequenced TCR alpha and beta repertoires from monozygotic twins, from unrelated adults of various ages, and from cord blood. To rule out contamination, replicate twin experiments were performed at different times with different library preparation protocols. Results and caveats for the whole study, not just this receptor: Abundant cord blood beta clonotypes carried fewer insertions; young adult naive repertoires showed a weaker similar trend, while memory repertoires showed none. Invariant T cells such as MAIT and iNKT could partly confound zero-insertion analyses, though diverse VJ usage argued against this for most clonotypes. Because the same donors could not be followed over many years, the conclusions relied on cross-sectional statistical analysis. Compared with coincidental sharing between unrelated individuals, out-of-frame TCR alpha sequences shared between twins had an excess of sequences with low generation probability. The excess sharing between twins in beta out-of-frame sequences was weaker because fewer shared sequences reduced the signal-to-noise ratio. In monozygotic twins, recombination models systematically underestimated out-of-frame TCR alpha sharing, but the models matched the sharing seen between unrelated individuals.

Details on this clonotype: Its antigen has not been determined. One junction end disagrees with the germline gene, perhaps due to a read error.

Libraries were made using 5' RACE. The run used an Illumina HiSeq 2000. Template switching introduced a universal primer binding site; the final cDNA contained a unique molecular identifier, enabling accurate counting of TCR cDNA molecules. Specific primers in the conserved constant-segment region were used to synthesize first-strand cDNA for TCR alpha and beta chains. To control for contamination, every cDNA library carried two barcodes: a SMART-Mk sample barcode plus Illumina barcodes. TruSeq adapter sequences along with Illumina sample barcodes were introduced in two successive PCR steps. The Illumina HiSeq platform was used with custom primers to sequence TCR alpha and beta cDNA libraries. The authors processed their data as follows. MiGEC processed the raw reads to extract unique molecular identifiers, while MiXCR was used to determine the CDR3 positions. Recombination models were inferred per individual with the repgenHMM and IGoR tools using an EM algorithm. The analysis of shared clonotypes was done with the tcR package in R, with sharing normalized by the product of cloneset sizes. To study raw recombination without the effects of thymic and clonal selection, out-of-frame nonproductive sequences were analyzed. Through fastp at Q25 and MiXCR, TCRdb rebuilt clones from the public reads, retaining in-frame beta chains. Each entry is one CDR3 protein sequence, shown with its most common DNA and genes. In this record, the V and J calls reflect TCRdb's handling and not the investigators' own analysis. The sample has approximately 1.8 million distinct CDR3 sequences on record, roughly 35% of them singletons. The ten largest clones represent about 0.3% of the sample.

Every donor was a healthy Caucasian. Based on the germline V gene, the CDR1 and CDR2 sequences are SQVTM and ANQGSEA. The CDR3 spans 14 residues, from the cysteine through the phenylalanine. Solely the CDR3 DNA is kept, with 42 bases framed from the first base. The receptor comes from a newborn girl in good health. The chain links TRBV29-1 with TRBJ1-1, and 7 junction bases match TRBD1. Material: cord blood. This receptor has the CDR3 CSVETGLANTKAFF. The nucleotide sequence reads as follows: TGCAGCGTTGAGACAGGGCTGGCGAACACTAAAGCTTTCTTT. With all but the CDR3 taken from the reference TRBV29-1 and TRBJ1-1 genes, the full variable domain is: SAVISQKPSRDICQRGTSLTIQCQVDSQVTMMFWYRQQPGQSLTLIATANQGSEATYESGFVIDKFPISRPNLTFSTLTVSNMSPEDSSIYLCSVETGLANTKAFFGQGTRLTVV.